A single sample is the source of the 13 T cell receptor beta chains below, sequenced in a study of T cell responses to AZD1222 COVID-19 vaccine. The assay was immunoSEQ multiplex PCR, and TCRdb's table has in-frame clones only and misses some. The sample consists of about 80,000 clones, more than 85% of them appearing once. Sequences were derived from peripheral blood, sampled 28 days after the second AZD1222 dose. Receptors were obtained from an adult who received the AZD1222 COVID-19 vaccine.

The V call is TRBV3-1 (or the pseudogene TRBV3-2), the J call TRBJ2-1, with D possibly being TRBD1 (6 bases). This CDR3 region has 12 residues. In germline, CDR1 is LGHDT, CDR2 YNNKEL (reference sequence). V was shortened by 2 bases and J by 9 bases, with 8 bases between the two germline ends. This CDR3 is CASSQLGGEQFF. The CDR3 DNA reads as TGTGCCAGCAGCCAACTAGGGGGTGAGCAGTTCTTC.

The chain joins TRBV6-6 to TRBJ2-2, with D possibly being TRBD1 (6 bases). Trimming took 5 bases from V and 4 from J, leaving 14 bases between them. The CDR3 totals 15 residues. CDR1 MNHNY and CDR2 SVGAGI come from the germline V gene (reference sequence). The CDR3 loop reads CASSPPGETTGELFF. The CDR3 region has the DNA TGTGCCAGCAGTCCCCCAGGGGAGACCACCGGGGAGCTGTTTTTT.

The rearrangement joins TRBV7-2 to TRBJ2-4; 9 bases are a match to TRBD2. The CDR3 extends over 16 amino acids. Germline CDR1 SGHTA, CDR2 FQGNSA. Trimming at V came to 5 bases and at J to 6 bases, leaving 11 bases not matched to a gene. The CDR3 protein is CASSTTGLAVGNIQYF. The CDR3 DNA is TGTGCCAGCAGCACAACGGGACTAGCTGTGGGAAACATTCAGTACTTC.

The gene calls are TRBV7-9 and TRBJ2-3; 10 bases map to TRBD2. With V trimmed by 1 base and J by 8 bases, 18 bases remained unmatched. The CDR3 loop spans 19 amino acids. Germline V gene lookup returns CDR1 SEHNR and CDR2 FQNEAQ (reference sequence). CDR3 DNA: TGTGCCAGCAGCTTAGTGGAGGGGCGGCTAGCGGGAGCCGGGGGTACGCAGTATTTT. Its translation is CASSLVEGRLAGAGGTQYF.

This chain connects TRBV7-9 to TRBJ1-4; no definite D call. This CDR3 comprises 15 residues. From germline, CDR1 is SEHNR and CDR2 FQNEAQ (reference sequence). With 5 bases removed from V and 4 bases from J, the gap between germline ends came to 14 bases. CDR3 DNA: TGTGCCAGCAGCGTACAGTCGGCCTATAATGAAAAACTGTTTTTT. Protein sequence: CASSVQSAYNEKLFF.

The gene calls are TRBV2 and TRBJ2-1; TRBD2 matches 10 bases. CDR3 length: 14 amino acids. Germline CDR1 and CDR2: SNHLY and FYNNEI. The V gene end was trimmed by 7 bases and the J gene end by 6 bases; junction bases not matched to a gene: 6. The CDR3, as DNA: TGTGCCAGCAATGAGCGGGAGGGGAGCAATGAGCAGTTCTTC. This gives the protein CASNEREGSNEQFF.

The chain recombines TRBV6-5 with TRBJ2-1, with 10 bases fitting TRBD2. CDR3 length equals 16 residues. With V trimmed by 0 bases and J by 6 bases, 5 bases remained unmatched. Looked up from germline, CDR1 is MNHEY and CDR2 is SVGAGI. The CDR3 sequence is CASSYSPAGGSNEQFF. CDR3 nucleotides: TGTGCCAGCAGTTACTCTCCAGCGGGGGGGTCCAATGAGCAGTTCTTC.

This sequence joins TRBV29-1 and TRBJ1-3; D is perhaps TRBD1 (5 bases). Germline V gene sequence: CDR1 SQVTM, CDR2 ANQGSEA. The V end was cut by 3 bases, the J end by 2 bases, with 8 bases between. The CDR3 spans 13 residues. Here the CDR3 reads CSVDDSAGNTIYF. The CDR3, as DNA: TGCAGCGTTGACGACAGTGCTGGAAACACCATATATTTT.

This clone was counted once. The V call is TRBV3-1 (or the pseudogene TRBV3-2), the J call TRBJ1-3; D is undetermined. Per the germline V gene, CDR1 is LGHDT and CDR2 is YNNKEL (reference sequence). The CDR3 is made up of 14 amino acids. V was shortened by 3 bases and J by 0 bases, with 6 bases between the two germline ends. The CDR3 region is CASSQGSSGNTIYF. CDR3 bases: TGTGCCAGCAGCCAGGGCAGCTCTGGAAACACCATATATTTT.

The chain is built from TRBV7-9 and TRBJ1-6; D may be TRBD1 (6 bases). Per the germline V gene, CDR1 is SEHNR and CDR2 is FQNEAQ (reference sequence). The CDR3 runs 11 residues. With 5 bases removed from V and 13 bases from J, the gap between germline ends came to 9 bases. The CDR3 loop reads CASSLQGPLHF. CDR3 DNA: TGTGCCAGCAGCCTCCAGGGGCCCCTCCACTTT.

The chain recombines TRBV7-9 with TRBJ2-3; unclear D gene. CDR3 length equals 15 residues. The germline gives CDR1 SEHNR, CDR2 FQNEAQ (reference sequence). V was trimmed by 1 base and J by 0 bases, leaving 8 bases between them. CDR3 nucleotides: TGTGCCAGCAGCTTAGACGGGCTAAGCACAGATACGCAGTATTTT. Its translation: CASSLDGLSTDTQYF.

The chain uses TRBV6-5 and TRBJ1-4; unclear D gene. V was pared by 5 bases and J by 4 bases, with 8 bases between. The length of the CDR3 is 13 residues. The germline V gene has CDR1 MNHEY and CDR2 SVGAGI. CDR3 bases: TGTGCCAGCAGTATGACGTATAATGAAAAACTGTTTTTT. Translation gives CASSMTYNEKLFF.

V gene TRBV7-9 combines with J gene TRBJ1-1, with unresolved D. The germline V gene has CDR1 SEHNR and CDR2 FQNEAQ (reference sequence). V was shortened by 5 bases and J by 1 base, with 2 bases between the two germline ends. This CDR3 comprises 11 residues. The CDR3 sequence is CASSQNTEAFF. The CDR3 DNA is TGTGCCAGCAGCCAGAACACTGAAGCTTTCTTT.